The 29 T cell receptor beta chains listed next were all sequenced from one sample in a study of blood T cell repertoires in COVID-19. Produced via immunoSEQ multiplex PCR; TCRdb's table is partial and in-frame only. The sample lists 200,000 or so clones, about 88% seen once, with just over 2.5% in the top ten. The source material was PBMCs or T cells enriched from blood (not recorded which). These receptors came from a woman in her 30s who had recovered from COVID-19.

This sequence joins TRBV25-1 and TRBJ1-1; 9 nucleotides match TRBD1. V shed 3 bases, J shed 3 bases, and the junction held 8 bases outside the gene matches. Germline lookup yields CDR1 MGHDK and CDR2 SYGVNS. This CDR3 has 16 amino acids. The CDR3 here is CASSENHGTGYTEAFF. For the CDR3, the DNA is TGTGCCAGCAGTGAGAACCACGGGACAGGGTACACTGAAGCTTTCTTT.

V and J are TRBV6-4 and TRBJ2-1; 9 bases align to TRBD2. Trimming removed 5 bases from V and 7 bases from J; junction bases left unmatched: 3. The CDR3 totals 13 residues. CDR1 and CDR2 (germline): MRHNA, SNTAGT. In DNA, the CDR3 is TGTGCCAGCAGTAGCGGGGGGCAGAATGAGCAGTTCTTC. It is translated as CASSSGGQNEQFF.

To note about this clone: The sample contains more than one DNA sequence encoding this CDR3. V usage is TRBV5-4 and J usage is TRBJ2-3; a weak D match, TRBD1 (6 bases). The germline V and J ends were trimmed by 1 base and 1 base, with 10 bases remaining between them. This CDR3 contains 15 residues. From germline, CDR1 is SGHNT and CDR2 YYREEE (reference sequence). CDR3 sequence (DNA): TGTGCCAGCAGCTTGAAATCAGGGGGCACAGATACGCAGTATTTT. It encodes CASSLKSGGTDTQYF. The full variable domain, completed using reference TRBV5-4 and TRBJ2-3, is ETGVTQSPTHLIKTRGQQVTLRCSSQSGHNTVSWYQQALGQGPQFIFQYYREEENGRGNFPPRFSGLQFPNYSSELNVNALELDDSALYLCASSLKSGGTDTQYFGPGTRLTVL.

The rearrangement links TRBV11-2 to TRBJ2-3; D unresolved. Germline CDR1 SGHAT, CDR2 FQNNGV. V lost 3 bases and J 0 bases, leaving 4 bases between the germline ends. The CDR3 runs to 13 residues. Here the CDR3 reads CASSFESTDTQYF. CDR3 DNA: TGTGCCAGCAGCTTCGAGAGCACAGATACGCAGTATTTT.

A single count supports this clone. The genes are TRBV7-8 and TRBJ2-7; 7 bases align to TRBD1. There are 14 residues in the CDR3. The V segment lost 5 bases and the J segment 2 bases; nucleotides outside the gene matches: 6. Germline V lookup: CDR1 SGHVS, CDR2 FQNEAQ. The CDR3 DNA reads TGTGCCAGCAGCACCGGGACAGATACCTACGAGCAGTACTTC. Translating it yields CASSTGTDTYEQYF.

The rearrangement joins TRBV19 to TRBJ1-4; possible D gene TRBD1, 6 bases. Deletions cut 7 bases from V and 7 bases from J, with 13 bases between. From germline, CDR1 is LNHDA and CDR2 SQIVND (reference sequence). CDR3 size: 13 residues. The CDR3 is CASTYRVGEKLFF. The CDR3 nucleotides are TGTGCCAGTACCTACAGGGTGGGTGAAAAACTGTTTTTT.

The chain links TRBV3-1 (or the pseudogene TRBV3-2) to TRBJ1-3; a weak D match, TRBD1 (5 bases). There are 15 residues in the CDR3. Germline CDR1 reads LGHDT; CDR2 reads YNNKEL (reference sequence). Trimming pared 5 bases from V and 1 base from J, leaving 12 bases between. CDR3 bases: TGTGCCAGCAGCAAGAAGGGGACTTCTGGAAACACCATATATTTT. It yields the protein CASSKKGTSGNTIYF.

The chain joins TRBV11-2 to TRBJ1-6; 9 positions agree with TRBD1. The CDR3 totals 16 residues. Trimming at V came to 5 bases and at J to 10 bases, leaving 12 bases not matched to a gene. CDR1 is SGHAT and CDR2 is FQNNGV in the germline V gene. The CDR3 DNA reads TGTGCCAGCAGCCCGGTCCCGGGACAGGGAGGATCACCCCTCCACTTT. This encodes CASSPVPGQGGSPLHF.

V gene TRBV12-3 or TRBV12-4 combines with J gene TRBJ1-1, with 9 nucleotides matching TRBD1. Trimming at V came to 3 bases and at J to 12 bases, leaving 5 bases not matched to a gene. The CDR3 loop spans 12 amino acids. Written as DNA, the CDR3 is TGTGCCAGCAGTTTGGGACAGGGTGGTACTTTCTTT. Amino acids: CASSLGQGGTFF.

The chain recombines TRBV7-9 with TRBJ1-2; D remains unclear. The CDR3 totals 14 residues. The ends were cut back, 3 bases at V and 2 bases at J, with 10 bases in the middle. The germline V gene has CDR1 SEHNR and CDR2 FQNEAQ (reference sequence). The CDR3 DNA sequence: TGTGCCAGCAGCTTTTTGGCCCCAAACTATGGCTACACCTTC. Encoded protein: CASSFLAPNYGYTF.

The V call is TRBV6-5, the J call TRBJ2-5; D uncertain. Trimming stripped 2 bases from V and 2 bases from J, with 6 bases between. Germline lookup yields CDR1 MNHEY and CDR2 SVGAGI. The CDR3 runs to 13 residues. The CDR3 DNA reads as TGTGCCAGCAGTTACAGCCTTCAAGAGACCCAGTACTTC. Translation gives CASSYSLQETQYF.

The V gene is TRBV7-8, the J gene TRBJ1-2, with D possibly TRBD1 on 5 matching bases. The CDR3 extends over 14 amino acids. The V and J ends lost 1 base and 4 bases respectively, with 10 bases between them. Germline V CDR1 and CDR2: SGHVS, FQNEAQ. CDR3 coding DNA: TGTGCCAGCAGCTTAGTTAACAGGCGCTATGGCTACACCTTC. It specifies CASSLVNRRYGYTF.

The CDR3 region has the DNA TGTGCCAGCTCACGGCACGGGAGGGGGGGCTCGCGGGAGACCCAGTACTTC. It encodes CASSRHGRGGSRETQYF. The chain couples TRBV18 to TRBJ2-5; 8 bases are a match to TRBD2. The CDR3 runs 17 residues. Germline-derived CDR1 and CDR2 are KGHSH and LQKENI. The V and J ends lost 4 bases and 5 bases, in that order; junction bases with no gene match: 15.

This clone appeared once. The chain couples TRBV5-1 to TRBJ1-3; D possibly corresponds to TRBD1 (6 bases). Germline V gene lookup returns CDR1 SGHRS and CDR2 YFSETQ. CDR3 size: 15 residues. V gave up 0 bases and J gave up 4 bases, with 11 bases separating them. The CDR3 bases are TGCGCCAGCAGCTTGGTTTCAGGGGTCGGAAACACCATATATTTT. Protein: CASSLVSGVGNTIYF.

The chain joins TRBV20-1 to TRBJ1-3, with 8 positions matching TRBD1. The CDR3 consists of 14 residues. V lost 3 bases to trimming and J lost 5 bases; unmatched junction nucleotides: 6. Per the germline V gene, CDR1 is DFQATT and CDR2 is SNEGSKA (reference sequence). CDR3 protein: CSASDRGARNTIYF. The CDR3 nucleotides read TGCAGTGCTAGTGACAGGGGCGCGAGAAACACCATATATTTT.

J is TRBJ1-5 and V is TRBV7-2; D might be TRBD1 (6 bases). With 7 bases removed from V and 1 base from J, the gap between germline ends came to 14 bases. The CDR3 runs 15 residues. Germline V gives CDR1 SGHTA, CDR2 FQGNSA. CDR3 region: CASTPTGTSNQPQHF. The CDR3 DNA reads TGTGCCAGCACCCCAACAGGGACCAGCAATCAGCCCCAGCATTTT.

This chain connects TRBV6-4 to TRBJ1-1; a weak D match, TRBD1 (6 bases). Trimming stripped 6 bases from V and 4 bases from J, with 12 bases between. The CDR3 extends over 13 amino acids. Germline-derived CDR1 and CDR2 are MRHNA and SNTAGT. CDR3 region: CASRPRGSTEAFF. For the CDR3, the DNA is TGTGCCAGCAGACCCAGGGGAAGCACTGAAGCTTTCTTT.

The gene calls are TRBV15 and TRBJ2-2, with 11 bases fitting TRBD2. The CDR3 is 17 amino acids. J lost 2 bases, V lost 1 base, and 3 bases had no gene match. The germline V gene has CDR1 LNHNV and CDR2 YYDKDF (reference sequence). The CDR3 is CATSRASGGLNTGELFF. Here the CDR3 DNA reads TGTGCCACCAGCAGAGCTAGCGGGGGGCTTAACACCGGGGAGCTGTTTTTT.

The CDR3, as DNA: TGTGCCAGCTCACCGTCGGTCCTACAGCTACCTCAAGAGACCCAGTACTTC. Translated: CASSPSVLQLPQETQYF. V gene TRBV18 combines with J gene TRBJ2-5; D remains unclear. Between the trimmed V and J ends, which lost 3 bases and 2 bases, there was a span of 19 bases. The CDR3 is 17 residues long. CDR1 is KGHSH, CDR2 LQKENI, per germline.

The chain employs TRBV6-1 and TRBJ2-5; 9 bases align to TRBD2. V was clipped by 2 bases and J by 6 bases; unmatched bases: 7. This CDR3 contains 15 residues. Germline-derived CDR1 and CDR2 are MNHNS and SASEGT. The CDR3: CASSEMSGGIKTQYF. CDR3 nucleotides: TGTGCCAGCAGTGAAATGAGCGGGGGGATAAAGACCCAGTACTTC.

This clone was seen only once. The chain links TRBV9 to TRBJ1-3; possibly TRBD1 for D (5 bases). This CDR3 spans 15 amino acids. Between the trimmed V and J ends, which lost 0 bases and 5 bases, there was a span of 12 bases. Germline V gene data show CDR1 as SGDLS and CDR2 as YYNGEE. This CDR3 reads CASSVGQGLRNTIYF. The CDR3 DNA reads TGTGCCAGCAGCGTAGGTCAGGGTTTGCGAAACACCATATATTTT.

This chain connects TRBV7-9 to TRBJ1-2, with TRBD1 matching 7 bases. CDR3 length: 14 residues. Unmatched junction bases numbered 10, after V lost 5 bases and J lost 7 bases. Germline CDR1 SEHNR, CDR2 FQNEAQ (reference sequence). The CDR3 sequence is CASSHPTGAAGYTF. The CDR3 DNA is TGTGCCAGCAGCCATCCAACAGGGGCAGCTGGCTACACCTTC.

The rearrangement joins TRBV14 to TRBJ2-4; D perhaps matches TRBD1 (5 bases). Germline CDR1 and CDR2: SGHDN and FVKESK. This CDR3 spans 18 amino acids. Trimming took 1 base from V and 4 from J, leaving 20 bases between them. Written as DNA, the CDR3 is TGTGCCAGCAGCCAAGGGGTTAATAGTGACAGACCTAAAAACATTCAGTACTTC. Its translation: CASSQGVNSDRPKNIQYF.

In its sample, this clone was seen once. The CDR3 reads CASSHTGRGDSAFF. The DNA for the CDR3 is TGTGCCAGCAGCCACACAGGGCGGGGGGATTCGGCTTTCTTT. V gene TRBV4-2 combines with J gene TRBJ1-1; D is perhaps TRBD1 (6 bases). Germline values: CDR1 LGHNA, CDR2 YNFKEQ. The CDR3 spans 14 residues. Trimming left V 3 bases short and J 11 bases short, with 19 bases between.

The chain recombines TRBV6-6 with TRBJ2-1; the match to TRBD2 covers 12 bases. The J segment lost 2 bases and the V segment lost 6 bases, leaving 2 bases of the junction unmatched. Germline-derived CDR1 and CDR2 are MNHNY and SVGAGI (reference sequence). The CDR3 runs 15 residues. The chain's CDR3 is CASSLAGGPYNEQFF. The CDR3 DNA is TGTGCCAGCAGCCTAGCGGGGGGGCCCTACAATGAGCAGTTCTTC.

This rearrangement joins TRBV3-1 (or the pseudogene TRBV3-2) to TRBJ2-3; the D gene is possibly TRBD1 (8 bases). V gave up 0 bases and J gave up 2 bases, with 15 bases separating them. The CDR3 sequence is 17 residues long. Germline V CDR1 and CDR2: LGHDT, YNNKEL (reference sequence). CDR3 in amino acids: CASSQDAQGGTTDTQYF. DNA for the CDR3: TGTGCCAGCAGCCAAGATGCACAGGGGGGGACCACAGATACGCAGTATTTT.

The chain joins TRBV5-1 to TRBJ1-1, with D unresolved. CDR3 size: 13 residues. Trimming took 1 base from V and 5 from J, leaving 9 bases between them. CDR1 SGHRS and CDR2 YFSETQ come from the germline V gene. The CDR3 DNA sequence: TGCGCCAGCAGCTTGTGGAGGGAGACTGAAGCTTTCTTT. Translating it yields CASSLWRETEAFF.

The rearrangement joins TRBV9 to TRBJ2-1, with 8 bases that match TRBD2. The CDR3 consists of 14 residues. V lost 4 bases, J lost 7 bases, and 7 bases stayed unmatched. CDR1 is SGDLS and CDR2 is YYNGEE in the germline V gene. The CDR3 loop is CASSTGGATNEQFF. The CDR3 region has the DNA TGTGCCAGCAGCACCGGGGGGGCCACGAATGAGCAGTTCTTC.

The chain employs TRBV6-2 or TRBV6-3 and TRBJ1-1; D is possibly TRBD1 (5 bases). V shed 2 bases and J shed 1 base, with 11 bases lying between them. Germline V gives CDR1 MNHEY, CDR2 SVGEGT. The CDR3 is 15 residues long. For the CDR3, the DNA is TGTGCCAGCAGTTACCCATGGGGCCAGAACACTGAAGCTTTCTTT. Translating it yields CASSYPWGQNTEAFF.